These 32 T cell receptor beta chains originate from one sample sequenced in a study of blood T cell repertoires in COVID-19. Clones were sequenced by immunoSEQ multiplex PCR, and TCRdb holds only the in-frame ones, with some missing. Among over 350,000 clones, roughly 92% were seen once, and the ten largest hold about 0.83%. Sequencing was carried out using PBMCs or T cells enriched from blood (not recorded which). These receptors were taken from a woman in her thirties or forties who had been exposed to COVID-19.

This chain uses TRBV5-4 with TRBJ1-2; D is undetermined. The V gene's germline CDR1 is SGHNT and CDR2 YYREEE (reference sequence). Trimming pared 2 bases from V and 7 bases from J, leaving 18 bases between. The CDR3 consists of 15 residues. The chain's CDR3 is CASSLAPGVEGGYTF. In nucleotides, the CDR3 is TGTGCCAGCAGCTTAGCCCCAGGAGTCGAGGGTGGCTACACCTTC.

CDR3 coding DNA: TGCGCCAGCAGCAGGGGTTCCCCCTACAATGAGCAGTTCTTC. Translation gives CASSRGSPYNEQFF. The chain joins TRBV5-1 to TRBJ2-1; weak D call: TRBD1 (5 bases). Trimming removed 4 bases from V and 2 bases from J, with 10 bases in between. The CDR3 runs to 14 residues. The germline V gene encodes CDR1 SGHRS and CDR2 YFSETQ.

The rearrangement links TRBV6-2 or TRBV6-3 to TRBJ1-2, with D perhaps TRBD1 (6 bases). V was trimmed by 0 bases and J by 8 bases, leaving 16 bases between them. The germline CDR1 and CDR2 sequences are MNHEY and SVGEGT. This CDR3 is built from 15 residues. CDR3 bases: TGTGCCAGCAGTTACTCGAAGCAGGGGAGACTCGGCTACACCTTC. Translating gives CASSYSKQGRLGYTF.

The gene calls are TRBV12-3 or TRBV12-4 and TRBJ1-1; the D is unclear. The V end was cut by 6 bases, the J end by 8 bases, with 13 bases between. The CDR3 consists of 12 residues. The CDR3 here is CASSRLGREAFF. The CDR3 DNA reads TGTGCCAGCAGCCGTCTGGGCAGGGAAGCTTTCTTT.

This clone was found once. The rearrangement joins TRBV15 to TRBJ1-4, with TRBD1 matching over 9 bases. The CDR3 spans 15 residues. Germline V gene sequence: CDR1 LNHNV, CDR2 YYDKDF (reference sequence). J gave up 8 bases and V 5 bases, and 9 bases lay outside the gene matches. CDR3 protein: CATSGGQGYSEKLFF. The CDR3 DNA reads as TGTGCCACCAGCGGCGGACAGGGGTATTCAGAAAAACTGTTTTTT.

This rearrangement joins TRBV11-2 to TRBJ1-1, with a possible D match to TRBD1 (5 bases). The germline gives CDR1 SGHAT, CDR2 FQNNGV. This CDR3 is 13 amino acids long. Trimming took off 3 bases at V and 1 base at J, with 6 bases between the two ends. CDR3 nucleotides: TGTGCCAGCAGCTTTCAGGGGAACACTGAAGCTTTCTTT. Amino acid sequence: CASSFQGNTEAFF.

V usage is TRBV6-5 and J usage is TRBJ2-5; D not certain. This CDR3 has 12 amino acids. V was clipped by 0 bases and J by 7 bases, with 6 bases between them. CDR1 MNHEY and CDR2 SVGAGI come from the germline V gene. This CDR3 is CASSYSGSTQYF. DNA for the CDR3: TGTGCCAGCAGTTACTCTGGCTCGACCCAGTACTTC.

Notes on this clone: Other DNA sequences within the sample encode an identical CDR3. The rearrangement joins TRBV13 to TRBJ1-2; D call uncertain. Germline assignment: CDR1 PRHDT and CDR2 FYEKMQ (reference sequence). The CDR3 covers 13 residues. Trimming left V 0 bases short and J 8 bases short, with 10 bases between. The CDR3 DNA is TGTGCCAGCAGCTTAGGGCAGTCGAGGGGCTACACCTTC. Translated: CASSLGQSRGYTF.

CDR3 sequence reads: CASSQVRDRADFNTEAFF. The CDR3 bases are TGCGCCAGCAGCCAAGTTCGAGACAGGGCCGATTTCAACACTGAAGCTTTCTTT. The chain has TRBV4-1 and TRBJ1-1; 7 nucleotides line up with TRBD1. J gave up 2 bases and V 1 base, and 13 bases lay outside the gene matches. This CDR3 region has 18 residues. Germline values: CDR1 MGHRA, CDR2 YSYEKL.

The chain uses TRBV29-1 and TRBJ1-2; 8 positions match TRBD1. This CDR3 is 12 amino acids long. The J segment lost 4 bases and the V segment lost 5 bases, leaving 3 bases of the junction unmatched. Germline values: CDR1 SQVTM, CDR2 ANQGSEA. CDR3 sequence: CSVYRGAYGYTF. CDR3 DNA sequence: TGCAGCGTTTACAGGGGGGCCTATGGCTACACCTTC. The entire variable domain, with the rest obtained from reference TRBV29-1 and TRBJ1-2, is as follows: SAVISQKPSRDICQRGTSLTIQCQVDSQVTMMFWYRQQPGQSLTLIATANQGSEATYESGFVIDKFPISRPNLTFSTLTVSNMSPEDSSIYLCSVYRGAYGYTFGSGTRLTVV.

There are a few counts of this clone. V and J are TRBV27 and TRBJ2-7; weak D call: TRBD2 (6 bases). Between the trimmed V and J ends, which lost 6 bases and 4 bases, there was a span of 19 bases. There are 15 residues in the CDR3. Germline assignment: CDR1 MNHEY and CDR2 SMNVEV (reference sequence). CDR3 in amino acids: CASRSPGGPAYEQYF. The CDR3 DNA is TGTGCCAGCAGATCTCCCGGAGGGCCAGCTTACGAGCAGTACTTC.

This sequence joins TRBV7-2 and TRBJ2-5; possibly TRBD2 for D (6 bases). Between the trimmed V and J ends, which lost 2 bases and 2 bases, there was a span of 15 bases. The CDR3 covers 16 residues. Per the germline V gene, CDR1 is SGHTA and CDR2 is FQGNSA. The CDR3, as DNA: TGTGCCAGCAGCTTAAGATCAACTAGCAGTCAAGAGACCCAGTACTTC. The encoded protein is CASSLRSTSSQETQYF.

The CDR3 is CASSLEGSGDQPQHF. CDR3 nucleotides: TGCGCCAGCAGCTTGGAGGGTTCGGGGGATCAGCCCCAGCATTTT. V gene TRBV5-1 combines with J gene TRBJ1-5; TRBD1 is a possible D gene (5 bases). The CDR3 runs 15 residues. V was shortened by 0 bases and J by 5 bases, with 12 bases between the two germline ends. Germline V gives CDR1 SGHRS, CDR2 YFSETQ.

The V and J genes are TRBV20-1 and TRBJ1-2; no reliable D call. The V gene lost 6 bases and the J gene lost 14 bases, with 16 bases spanning the gap. Germline V lookup: CDR1 DFQATT, CDR2 SNEGSKA (reference sequence). This CDR3 comprises 10 residues. The DNA for the CDR3 is TGCAGTGCGCCGGAGATCTTCCAGACCTTC. Translated, it gives CSAPEIFQTF.

The gene calls are TRBV12-3 or TRBV12-4 and TRBJ1-3, with D uncertain. CDR3 length: 12 residues. With 6 bases removed from V and 4 bases from J, the gap between germline ends came to 7 bases. CDR3 sequence: CASSPRGNTIYF. CDR3 coding DNA: TGTGCCAGCAGCCCCCGGGGAAACACCATATATTTT.

The chain is built from TRBV24-1 and TRBJ2-3; D perhaps matches TRBD2 (6 bases). V lost 1 base, J lost 3 bases, and 16 bases lay in between. Germline V CDR1 and CDR2: KGHDR, SFDVKD. The CDR3 consists of 17 residues. The CDR3 nucleotides are TGTGCCACCAGTGATTTCCGGCGGGACGGTGGTACAGATACGCAGTATTTT. It translates to CATSDFRRDGGTDTQYF.

The J gene is TRBJ2-5, the V gene TRBV19; D is perhaps TRBD2 (5 bases). Trimming left V 5 bases short and J 4 bases short, with 8 bases between. Germline CDR1 is LNHDA and CDR2 is SQIVND (reference sequence). The CDR3 is 12 residues long. This CDR3 is CASSRGSETQYF. CDR3 sequence (DNA): TGTGCCAGTAGTCGGGGTTCAGAGACCCAGTACTTC. The variable domain in full, completed from reference TRBV19 and TRBJ2-5, reads DGGITQSPKYLFRKEGQNVTLSCEQNLNHDAMYWYRQDPGQGLRLIYYSQIVNDFQKGDIAEGYSVSREKKESFPLTVTSAQKNPTAFYLCASSRGSETQYFGPGTRLLVL.

This rearrangement joins TRBV7-8 to TRBJ2-1, with D unclear. Germline assignment: CDR1 SGHVS and CDR2 FQNEAQ. This CDR3 has 14 residues. With 5 bases removed from V and 0 bases from J, the gap between germline ends came to 8 bases. CDR3: CASSRGSSYNEQFF. CDR3 nucleotide sequence: TGTGCCAGCAGCCGCGGTAGCTCCTACAATGAGCAGTTCTTC.

V gene TRBV3-1 (or the pseudogene TRBV3-2) combines with J gene TRBJ2-3, with D possibly TRBD2 on 6 matching bases. Trimming stripped 2 bases from V and 3 bases from J, with 12 bases between. From germline, CDR1 is LGHDT and CDR2 YNNKEL (reference sequence). CDR3 size: 15 residues. The CDR3 reads CASSQRLAPTDTQYF. The CDR3 DNA reads as TGTGCCAGCAGCCAACGTCTAGCGCCTACAGATACGCAGTATTTT.

This clone was counted once. The genes are TRBV3-1 (or the pseudogene TRBV3-2) and TRBJ2-3; weak D call: TRBD1 (7 bases). Germline loops: CDR1 LGHDT, CDR2 YNNKEL (reference sequence). The CDR3 totals 15 residues. Trimming took 0 bases from V and 1 from J, leaving 8 bases between them. The CDR3 reads CASSQDRGGTDTQYF. The CDR3 DNA follows: TGTGCCAGCAGCCAAGACAGGGGGGGCACAGATACGCAGTATTTT.

The chain employs TRBV7-9 and TRBJ1-3; 8 bases line up with TRBD1. J was trimmed by 2 bases and V by 6 bases; bases with no gene match: 6. CDR1 and CDR2 from the germline V gene are SEHNR and FQNEAQ (reference sequence). The CDR3 consists of 15 residues. CDR3 loop: CASSKTGGTGNTIYF. CDR3 nucleotides: TGTGCCAGCAGTAAAACAGGGGGAACTGGAAACACCATATATTTT.

The V call is TRBV19, the J call TRBJ1-2, with 10 positions matching TRBD1. V shed 2 bases, J shed 7 bases, and the junction held 7 bases outside the gene matches. This CDR3 region has 15 residues. Germline V gene data show CDR1 as LNHDA and CDR2 as SQIVND (reference sequence). The DNA of the CDR3 is TGTGCCAGTAGTATACCCCGGACAGGGGGTAGTGGCTACACCTTC. This translates into CASSIPRTGGSGYTF.

This clone was found once. The CDR3 sequence: CASSLRDTGVGELFF. CDR3 nucleotide sequence: TGTGCCAGCAGTCTCCGGGATACAGGGGTTGGGGAGCTGTTTTTT. The chain uses TRBV27 and TRBJ2-2, with TRBD1 matching 7 bases. Per germline, CDR1 MNHEY and CDR2 SMNVEV (reference sequence). This CDR3 spans 15 amino acids. V dropped 5 bases and J dropped 8; count of bases not matched to a gene: 11.

A word on this clone: The limits of the CDR3 on the DNA are not certain, so only TCRdb's listed CDR3 is given. J is TRBJ1-2 and V is TRBV5-4; TRBD1 is taken as the D call from the table, unchecked against the DNA. Germline lookup yields CDR1 SGHNT and CDR2 YYREEE (reference sequence). The CDR3 adds up to 15 amino acids, both ends counted. The CDR3 reads CASILAGRTNYGYTF.

The chain links TRBV12-3 or TRBV12-4 to TRBJ2-3; unclear D gene. Deletions cut 8 bases from V and 9 bases from J, with 12 bases between. CDR3 size: 11 residues. CDR3 amino acids: CASHSSRTQYF. In nucleotides, the CDR3 is TGTGCCAGCCACTCCTCGAGGACGCAGTATTTT.

The V call is TRBV29-1, the J call TRBJ2-7, with TRBD2 identical over 7 bases. V was clipped by 0 bases and J by 6 bases; unmatched bases: 11. Germline CDR1 reads SQVTM; CDR2 reads ANQGSEA. The CDR3 length is 15 residues. CDR3 sequence: CSVEDPVRPGGEQYF. The CDR3 DNA sequence: TGCAGCGTTGAAGATCCCGTCAGGCCGGGAGGCGAGCAGTACTTC.

The CDR3 region has the DNA TGTGCCTGGACCCGACAGGGAAATGAAAAACTGTTTTTT. It codes for CAWTRQGNEKLFF. The rearrangement uses TRBV30 and TRBJ1-4; TRBD1 agrees at 7 bases. J gave up 5 bases and V 4 bases, and 4 bases lay outside the gene matches. The CDR3 consists of 13 residues. Germline CDR1 and CDR2: GTSNPN and SVGIG (reference sequence).

V and J are TRBV9 and TRBJ2-7, with 7 bases fitting TRBD1. The CDR3 runs 15 residues. V shed 0 bases, J shed 3 bases, and the junction held 6 bases outside the gene matches. Per the germline V gene, CDR1 is SGDLS and CDR2 is YYNGEE. DNA for the CDR3: TGTGCCAGCAGCGTAGGAGGGACAGCTGACTACGAGCAGTACTTC. Amino acid sequence: CASSVGGTADYEQYF.

The chain couples TRBV18 to TRBJ1-2; tentative D call: TRBD1 (6 bases). The V gene's germline CDR1 is KGHSH and CDR2 LQKENI. V gave up 3 bases and J gave up 1 base, with 12 bases separating them. The CDR3 spans 15 residues. The CDR3 nucleotides are TGTGCCAGCTCACCCAAGCCAGGGGATAACTATGGCTACACCTTC. Protein sequence: CASSPKPGDNYGYTF.

The V gene is TRBV13, the J gene TRBJ1-1, with a weak D call TRBD1 (5 bases). Between the trimmed V and J ends, which lost 1 base and 10 bases, there was a span of 16 bases. CDR3 length equals 14 residues. CDR1 and CDR2 from the germline V gene are PRHDT and FYEKMQ (reference sequence). CDR3 amino acids: CASSLAGGGKGAFF. Written as DNA, the CDR3 is TGTGCCAGCAGCTTAGCTGGGGGGGGGAAAGGAGCTTTCTTT.

The chain uses TRBV12-3 or TRBV12-4 and TRBJ2-1; 14 bases match TRBD2. The CDR3 covers 13 residues. The J segment lost 15 bases and the V segment lost 6 bases, leaving 7 bases of the junction unmatched. The CDR3 reads CASSQGTSGGLFF. The CDR3 region has the DNA TGTGCCAGCAGCCAAGGGACTAGCGGGGGTCTGTTCTTC.

The CDR3 here is CASSELTTGETQYF. The CDR3 DNA follows: TGTGCCAGCAGTGAGTTAACTACTGGGGAGACCCAGTACTTC. This chain joins TRBV2 and TRBJ2-5; no firm D call. The germline gives CDR1 SNHLY, CDR2 FYNNEI. Deletions cut 3 bases from V and 5 bases from J, with 13 bases between. There are 14 residues in the CDR3. Supplemented by reference TRBV2 and TRBJ2-5, the full variable domain reads EPEVTQTPSHQVTQMGQEVILRCVPISNHLYFYWYRQILGQKVEFLVSFYNNEISEKSEIFDDQFSVERPDGSNFTLKIRSTKLEDSAMYFCASSELTTGETQYFGPGTRLLVL.